This T cell receptor (beta chain) was captured in a study of post-analysis software for immune sequencing data. As for the study in general: Progressive-relapsing, secondary progressive and relapsing-remitting multiple sclerosis were among the disease courses included. Study-level findings and limits: The study found TRBV5-6, TRBV5-1 and TRBV20-1 among five or six TRBV segments more frequent in patients than controls. Batch-mates among the samples co-clustered strongly by F measure.

Germline CDR1 reads SQVTM; CDR2 reads ANQGSEA. CDR3 length: 14 amino acids. Trimming left V 3 bases short and J 5 bases short, with 16 bases between. This clonotype was seen more than once but under ten times. Its antigen is not known. Each TCR beta cDNA library carried unique molecular identifiers. TCRdb recomputed calls from the PCR reads with MiXCR, one row per CDR3 protein. The sample records about 820,000 distinct CDR3 sequences, about 53% being singletons. The sequence was obtained from a girl between 10 and 17 years old with multiple sclerosis. Sequencing was done on a sample of blood. V and J are TRBV29-1 and TRBJ1-2; D is perhaps TRBD1 (5 bases). Written as DNA, the CDR3 is TGCAGCGTTGACCCCCAGGGTTTTCGGTATGGCTACACCTTC. This translates into CSVDPQGFRYGYTF.